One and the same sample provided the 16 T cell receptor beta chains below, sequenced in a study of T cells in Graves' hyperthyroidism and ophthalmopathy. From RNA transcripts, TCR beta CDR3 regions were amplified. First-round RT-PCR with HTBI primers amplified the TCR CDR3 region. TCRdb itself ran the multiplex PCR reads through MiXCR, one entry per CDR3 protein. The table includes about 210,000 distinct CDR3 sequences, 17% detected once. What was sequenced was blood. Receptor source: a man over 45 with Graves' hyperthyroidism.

CDR3 coding DNA: TGCAGTGCTAGTAAGCGGACCAATGAGCAGTTCTTC. This translates into CSASKRTNEQFF. The genes are TRBV20-1 and TRBJ2-1; D perhaps matches TRBD2 (5 bases). The CDR3 length is 12 residues. V gave up 3 bases and J gave up 6 bases, with 9 bases separating them. The germline gives CDR1 DFQATT, CDR2 SNEGSKA (reference sequence).

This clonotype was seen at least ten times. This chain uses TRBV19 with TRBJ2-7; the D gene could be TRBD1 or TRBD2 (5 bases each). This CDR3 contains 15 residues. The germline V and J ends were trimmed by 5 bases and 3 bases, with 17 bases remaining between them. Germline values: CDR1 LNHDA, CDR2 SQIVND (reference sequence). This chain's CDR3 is CASSASGTYLYEQYF. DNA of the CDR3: TGTGCCAGTAGTGCCTCCGGGACCTATCTCTACGAGCAGTACTTC.

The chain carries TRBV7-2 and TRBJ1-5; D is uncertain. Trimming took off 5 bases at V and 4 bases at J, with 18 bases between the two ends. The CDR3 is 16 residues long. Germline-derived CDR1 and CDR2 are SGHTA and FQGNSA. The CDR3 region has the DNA TGTGCCAGCAGCCCGGGGATAAGGGTCCAAAATCAGCCCCAGCATTTT. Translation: CASSPGIRVQNQPQHF. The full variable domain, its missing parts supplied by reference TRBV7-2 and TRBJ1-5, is GAGVSQSPSNKVTEKGKDVELRCDPISGHTALYWYRQSLGQGLEFLIYFQGNSAPDKSGLPSDRFSAERTGGSVSTLTIQRTQQEDSAVYLCASSPGIRVQNQPQHFGDGTRLSIL.

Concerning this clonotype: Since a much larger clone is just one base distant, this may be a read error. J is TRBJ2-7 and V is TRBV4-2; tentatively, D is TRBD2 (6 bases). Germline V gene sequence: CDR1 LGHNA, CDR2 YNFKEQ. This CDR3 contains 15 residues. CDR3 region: CASSPDRGASHEQYF. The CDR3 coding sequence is TGTGCCAGCAGCCCGGACCGCGGGGCCTCCCACGAGCAGTACTTC.

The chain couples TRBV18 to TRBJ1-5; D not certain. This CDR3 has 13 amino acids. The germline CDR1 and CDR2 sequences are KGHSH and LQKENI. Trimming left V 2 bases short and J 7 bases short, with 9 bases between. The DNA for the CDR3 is TGTGCCAGCTCACCAGGTTCAAGGCAGCCCCAGCATTTT. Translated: CASSPGSRQPQHF.

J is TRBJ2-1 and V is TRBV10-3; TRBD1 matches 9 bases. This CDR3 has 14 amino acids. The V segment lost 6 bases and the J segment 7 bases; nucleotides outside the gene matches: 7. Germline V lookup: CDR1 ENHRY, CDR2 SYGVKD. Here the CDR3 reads CAIRDRGSVNEQFF. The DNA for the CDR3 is TGTGCCATCAGGGACAGGGGAAGTGTGAATGAGCAGTTCTTC.

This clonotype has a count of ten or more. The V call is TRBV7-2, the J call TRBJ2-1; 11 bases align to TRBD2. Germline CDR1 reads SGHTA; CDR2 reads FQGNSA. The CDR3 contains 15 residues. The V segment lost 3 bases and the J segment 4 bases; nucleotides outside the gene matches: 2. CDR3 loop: CASSFTSGGYNEQFF. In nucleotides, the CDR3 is TGTGCCAGCAGCTTTACTAGCGGGGGATACAATGAGCAGTTCTTC. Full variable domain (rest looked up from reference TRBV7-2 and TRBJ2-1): GAGVSQSPSNKVTEKGKDVELRCDPISGHTALYWYRQSLGQGLEFLIYFQGNSAPDKSGLPSDRFSAERTGGSVSTLTIQRTQQEDSAVYLCASSFTSGGYNEQFFGPGTRLTVL.

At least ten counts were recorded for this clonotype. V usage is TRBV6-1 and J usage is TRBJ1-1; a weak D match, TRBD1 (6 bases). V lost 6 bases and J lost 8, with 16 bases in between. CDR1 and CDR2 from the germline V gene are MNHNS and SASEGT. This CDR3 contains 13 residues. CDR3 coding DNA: TGTGCCAGCAGCGAAAGGGGGTCCGGCGAAGCTTTCTTT. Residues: CASSERGSGEAFF.

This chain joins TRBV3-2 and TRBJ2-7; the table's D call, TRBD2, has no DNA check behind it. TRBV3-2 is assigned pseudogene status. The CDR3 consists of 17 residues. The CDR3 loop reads CASSQDLGIAESYEQYF. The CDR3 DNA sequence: TGTGCCAGCAGCCAAGATCTCGGGATAGCGGAATCCTACGAGCAGTACTTC.

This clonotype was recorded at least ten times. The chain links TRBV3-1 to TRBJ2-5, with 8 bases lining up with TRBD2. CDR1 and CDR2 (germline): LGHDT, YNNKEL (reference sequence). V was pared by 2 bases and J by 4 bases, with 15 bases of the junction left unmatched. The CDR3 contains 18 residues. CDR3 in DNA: TGTGCCAGCAGCCAAAGTTCGGCCATCCTAGCGGGCGGAGAGACCCAGTACTTC. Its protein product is CASSQSSAILAGGETQYF.

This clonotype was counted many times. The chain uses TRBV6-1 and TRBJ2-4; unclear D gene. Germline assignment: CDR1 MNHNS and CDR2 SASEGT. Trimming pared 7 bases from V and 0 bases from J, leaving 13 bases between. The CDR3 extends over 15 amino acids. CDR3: CASMGIRLAKNIQYF. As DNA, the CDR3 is TGTGCCAGCATGGGAATACGGCTAGCCAAAAACATTCAGTACTTC.

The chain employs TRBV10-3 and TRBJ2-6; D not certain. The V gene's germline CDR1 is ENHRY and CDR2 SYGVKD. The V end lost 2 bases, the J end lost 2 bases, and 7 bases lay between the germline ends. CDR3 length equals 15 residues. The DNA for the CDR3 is TGTGCCATCAGTGAGAATTTGCCTGGGGCCAACGTCCTGACTTTC. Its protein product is CAISENLPGANVLTF.

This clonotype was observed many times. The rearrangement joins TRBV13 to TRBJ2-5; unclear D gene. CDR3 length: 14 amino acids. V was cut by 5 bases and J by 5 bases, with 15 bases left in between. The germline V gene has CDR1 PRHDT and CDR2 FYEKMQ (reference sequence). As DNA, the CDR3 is TGTGCCAGCAGCCCCGGTACGGCATCTGAGACCCAGTACTTC. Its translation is CASSPGTASETQYF.

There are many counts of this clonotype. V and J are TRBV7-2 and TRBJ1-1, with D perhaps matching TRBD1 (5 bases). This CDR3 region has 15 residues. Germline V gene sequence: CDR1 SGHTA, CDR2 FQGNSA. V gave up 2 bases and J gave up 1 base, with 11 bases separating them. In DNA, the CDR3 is TGTGCCAGCAGCTTACAGGGAGCGTGGAACACTGAAGCTTTCTTT. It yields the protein CASSLQGAWNTEAFF.

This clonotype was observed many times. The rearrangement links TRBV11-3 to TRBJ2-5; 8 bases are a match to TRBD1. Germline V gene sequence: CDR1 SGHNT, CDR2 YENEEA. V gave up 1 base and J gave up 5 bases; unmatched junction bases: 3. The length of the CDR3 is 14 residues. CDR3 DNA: TGTGCCAGCAGCTTAGGACAGGGGCGTGAGACCCAGTACTTC. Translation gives CASSLGQGRETQYF.

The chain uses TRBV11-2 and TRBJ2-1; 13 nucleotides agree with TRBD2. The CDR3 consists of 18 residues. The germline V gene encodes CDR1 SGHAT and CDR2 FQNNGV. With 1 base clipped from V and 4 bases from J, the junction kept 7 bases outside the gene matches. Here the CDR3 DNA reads TGTGCCAGCAGCTTAGCCGGGACTAGCGGGATGATATACAATGAGCAGTTCTTC. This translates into CASSLAGTSGMIYNEQFF.